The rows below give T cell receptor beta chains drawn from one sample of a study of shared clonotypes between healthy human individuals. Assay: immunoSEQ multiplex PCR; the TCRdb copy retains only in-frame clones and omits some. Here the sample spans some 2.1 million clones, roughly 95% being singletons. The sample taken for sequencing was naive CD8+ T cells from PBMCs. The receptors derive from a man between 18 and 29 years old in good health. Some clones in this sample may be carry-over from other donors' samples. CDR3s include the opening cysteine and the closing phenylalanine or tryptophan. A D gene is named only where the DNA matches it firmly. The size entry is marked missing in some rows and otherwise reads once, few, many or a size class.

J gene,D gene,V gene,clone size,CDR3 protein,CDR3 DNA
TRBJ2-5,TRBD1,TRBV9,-,CASSFRDRGETQYF,TGTGCCAGCAGCTTCAGGGACAGGGGAGAGACCCAGTACTTC
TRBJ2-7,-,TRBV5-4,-,CASSFWSPAEGGGGAYEQYF,TGTGCCAGCAGCTTCTGGTCGCCAGCGGAGGGAGGAGGGGGAGCCTACGAGCAGTACTTC
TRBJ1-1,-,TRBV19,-,CASSIGRGGNTEAFF,TGTGCCAGTAGTATAGGGAGGGGAGGGAACACTGAAGCTTTCTTT
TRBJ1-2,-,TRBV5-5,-,CASSLSLTDYGYTF,TGTGCCAGCAGCTTGTCGCTGACAGACTATGGCTACACCTTC
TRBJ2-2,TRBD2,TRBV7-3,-,CASSLKGTSGRNPSNTGELFF,TGTGCCAGCAGCTTAAAGGGGACTAGCGGGAGGAATCCCTCGAACACCGGGGAGCTGTTTTTT
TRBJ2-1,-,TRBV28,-,CASSFLLFVGSQHNEQFF,TGTGCCAGCAGTTTTCTTCTCTTTGTTGGATCACAGCACAATGAGCAGTTCTTC
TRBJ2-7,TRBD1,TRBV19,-,CASSRDSTEQYF,TGTGCCAGTAGTAGGGACAGTACCGAGCAGTACTTC
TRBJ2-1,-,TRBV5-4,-,CASSLVPSIDVEQFF,TGTGCCAGCAGCTTGGTTCCCTCAATTGATGTTGAGCAGTTCTTC
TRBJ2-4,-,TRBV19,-,CASSMKRDPGDIQYF,TGTGCCAGTAGTATGAAACGGGACCCCGGGGACATTCAGTACTTC
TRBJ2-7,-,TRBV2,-,CASSDDNTLSTVLYEQYF,TGTGCCAGCAGTGACGACAATACCTTAAGTACAGTGCTCTACGAGCAGTACTTC
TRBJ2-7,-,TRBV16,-,CASSQIGYEQYF,TGTGCCAGCAGCCAAATAGGGTACGAGCAGTACTTC
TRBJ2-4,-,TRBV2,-,CASSENIQYF,TGTGCCAGCAGTGAAAACATTCAGTACTTC
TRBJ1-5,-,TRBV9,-,CASSVADRQPQHF,TGTGCCAGCAGCGTAGCCGACCGTCAGCCCCAGCATTTT
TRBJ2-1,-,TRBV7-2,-,CASSFIPPGPLKFNEQFF,TGTGCCAGCAGCTTCATTCCACCAGGACCGTTAAAATTCAATGAGCAGTTCTTC
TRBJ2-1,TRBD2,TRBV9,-,CASSLAGTSSYNEQFF,TGTGCCAGCAGCCTAGCGGGAACAAGCTCCTACAATGAGCAGTTCTTC
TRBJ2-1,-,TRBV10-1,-,CASSEFNYNEQFF,TGCGCCAGCAGTGAGTTCAACTACAATGAGCAGTTCTTC
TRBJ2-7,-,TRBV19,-,CASSRGPAGYEQYF,TGTGCCAGTAGTAGGGGGCCGGCGGGGTACGAGCAGTACTTC
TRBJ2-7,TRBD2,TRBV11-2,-,CASSSVFDSSGGYYEQYF,TGTGCCAGCAGCTCCGTTTTTGATAGTAGCGGGGGTTACTACGAGCAGTACTTC
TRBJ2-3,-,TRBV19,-,CASSPFRGLNTDTQYF,TGTGCCAGTAGTCCCTTCAGAGGACTGAACACAGATACGCAGTATTTT
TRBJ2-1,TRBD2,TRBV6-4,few,CASSDLAGAGSSEQFF,TGTGCCAGCAGTGACTTGGCGGGAGCGGGTAGTAGTGAGCAGTTCTTC
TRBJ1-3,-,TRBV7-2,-,CASSLYGTGNTIYF,TGTGCCAGCAGCTTATACGGCACTGGAAACACCATATATTTT
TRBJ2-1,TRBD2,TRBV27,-,CASSFLGGSTGEQFF,TGTGCCAGCAGTTTCCTGGGCGGGAGTACCGGTGAGCAGTTCTTC
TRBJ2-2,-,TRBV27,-,CASTYFRDFDNTGELFF,TGTGCCAGCACCTACTTCCGGGACTTCGATAACACCGGGGAGCTGTTTTTT
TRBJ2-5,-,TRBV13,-,CASSSGETQYF,TGTGCCAGCAGCAGCGGAGAGACCCAGTACTTC